These 25 T cell receptor beta chains originate from one sample sequenced in a study of blood T cells in healthy people across ages. A J-beta primer mix and a sample-barcoded 5' primer were used in a second PCR of about 7 to 12 cycles. TCRdb itself ran the 5' RACE reads through MiXCR, one entry per CDR3 protein. The profile shows roughly 800,000 distinct CDR3 sequences, 58% of them singletons. Sequenced sample: blood. The receptors derive from a man aged 25-40 years in good health.

This chain uses TRBV9 with TRBJ2-5; D is uncertain. CDR3 length: 14 residues. The V end was cut by 0 bases, the J end by 4 bases, with 10 bases between. CDR1 and CDR2 (germline): SGDLS, YYNGEE. The CDR3 DNA is TGTGCCAGCAGCGTAGGTAGGCTAGTAGAGACCCAGTACTTC. As protein: CASSVGRLVETQYF.

This rearrangement joins TRBV5-1 to TRBJ1-1; unclear D gene. V gave up 0 bases and J gave up 3 bases, with 6 bases separating them. The CDR3 has 13 amino acids. Germline-derived CDR1 and CDR2 are SGHRS and YFSETQ. Here the CDR3 DNA reads TGCGCCAGCAGCTTGGACGGATACACTGAAGCTTTCTTT. It codes for CASSLDGYTEAFF.

This clonotype was detected only once. The rearrangement joins TRBV28 to TRBJ1-1; D is unclear. V was cut by 6 bases and J by 1 base, with 6 bases left in between. This CDR3 spans 12 amino acids. Per germline, CDR1 MDHEN and CDR2 SYDVKM. The CDR3 region has the DNA TGTGCCAGCAGGTTCCGGAACACTGAAGCTTTCTTT. It encodes CASRFRNTEAFF.

The chain combines TRBV5-1 with TRBJ2-5, with 7 bases fitting TRBD2. The V gene's germline CDR1 is SGHRS and CDR2 YFSETQ. The CDR3 runs 14 residues. J lost 5 bases, V lost 4 bases, and 8 bases had no gene match. CDR3 loop: CASSPGGTLETQYF. In DNA form, the CDR3 reads TGCGCCAGCAGCCCCGGGGGGACCCTGGAGACCCAGTACTTC. Full variable domain (remainder filled in from reference TRBV5-1 and TRBJ2-5): KAGVTQTPRYLIKTRGQQVTLSCSPISGHRSVSWYQQTPGQGLQFLFEYFSETQRNKGNFPGRFSGRQFSNSRSEMNVSTLELGDSALYLCASSPGGTLETQYFGPGTRLLVL.

The rearrangement links TRBV20-1 to TRBJ2-1; 7 positions match TRBD1. The ends lost 5 bases at V and 6 bases at J; junction bases unmatched: 10. The germline CDR1 and CDR2 sequences are DFQATT and SNEGSKA (reference sequence). The CDR3 totals 14 residues. The CDR3 loop is CSAYDRALLNEQFF. The CDR3 DNA sequence: TGCAGTGCTTATGACAGGGCCTTACTCAATGAGCAGTTCTTC.

The chain has TRBV27 and TRBJ2-7, with 11 bases matching TRBD1. V dropped 4 bases and J dropped 3; count of bases not matched to a gene: 5. Germline V gives CDR1 MNHEY, CDR2 SMNVEV (reference sequence). The CDR3 runs 15 residues. CDR3 in amino acids: CASSSPGQGVYEQYF. In DNA, the CDR3 is TGTGCCAGCAGTTCACCGGGACAGGGGGTCTACGAGCAGTACTTC.

The chain links TRBV20-1 to TRBJ1-2; no clear D. Germline values: CDR1 DFQATT, CDR2 SNEGSKA (reference sequence). Trimming pared 0 bases from V and 1 base from J, leaving 9 bases between. The CDR3 sequence is 14 residues long. The CDR3 nucleotides read TGCAGTGCTAGAGATTCACTATTTAACTATGGCTACACCTTC. This translates into CSARDSLFNYGYTF.

This clonotype appeared a single time. The chain links TRBV7-6 to TRBJ2-1; D is unclear. Trimming left V 0 bases short and J 10 bases short, with 13 bases between. Per the germline V gene, CDR1 is SGHVS and CDR2 is FNYEAQ. The CDR3 length is 14 residues. CDR3 nucleotides: TGTGCCAGCAGCTTAGCGGGCGAAGGGTGCGAGCAGTTCTTC. As protein: CASSLAGEGCEQFF.

There are a few counts of this clonotype. This chain links TRBV6-6 with TRBJ2-5; D call uncertain. Looked up from germline, CDR1 is MNHNY and CDR2 is SVGAGI (reference sequence). Trimming left V 0 bases short and J 6 bases short, with 11 bases between. The CDR3 loop spans 14 amino acids. CDR3 residues: CASSYSMWEQTQYF. DNA of the CDR3: TGTGCCAGCAGTTACTCGATGTGGGAACAGACCCAGTACTTC.

The chain couples TRBV27 to TRBJ2-1; the D gene is possibly TRBD2 (6 bases). Germline loops: CDR1 MNHEY, CDR2 SMNVEV (reference sequence). This CDR3 contains 16 residues. The germline V and J ends were trimmed by 7 bases and 0 bases, with 16 bases remaining between them. In DNA form, the CDR3 reads TGTGCCAGCATCAGTAGTGGGGGGAGCTCCTACAATGAGCAGTTCTTC. The encoded protein is CASISSGGSSYNEQFF.

This clonotype showed up just once. This rearrangement joins TRBV12-3 or TRBV12-4 to TRBJ2-3; possible D gene TRBD2, 5 bases. This CDR3 contains 12 residues. V shed 6 bases and J shed 5 bases, with 9 bases lying between them. The CDR3 DNA follows: TGTGCCAGCAGCGGGAATGGAGATACGCAGTATTTT. Encoded protein: CASSGNGDTQYF.

This clonotype was detected only a few times. The genes are TRBV4-2 and TRBJ2-5, with D perhaps being TRBD1 or TRBD2 (5 bases each). CDR3 length: 15 residues. CDR1 and CDR2 (germline): LGHNA, YNFKEQ. V lost 4 bases, J lost 5 bases, and 17 bases lay in between. CDR3 protein: CASSLGPLGKETQYF. For the CDR3, the DNA is TGTGCCAGCAGCCTGGGACCTCTAGGGAAGGAGACCCAGTACTTC.

The rearrangement joins TRBV20-1 to TRBJ2-7, with 8 positions matching TRBD1. J lost 2 bases, V lost 2 bases, and 20 bases had no gene match. Germline V lookup: CDR1 DFQATT, CDR2 SNEGSKA (reference sequence). The CDR3 is 19 amino acids. Here the CDR3 reads CSARSPTGASTLQTYEQYF. CDR3 nucleotide sequence: TGCAGTGCTAGATCCCCGACAGGGGCATCCACTTTACAGACCTACGAGCAGTACTTC.

V and J are TRBV2 and TRBJ2-5; D may be TRBD2 (5 bases). Germline V gene lookup returns CDR1 SNHLY and CDR2 FYNNEI. V shed 5 bases and J shed 2 bases, with 18 bases lying between them. The CDR3 extends over 16 amino acids. This CDR3 reads CASSFRGLGFQETQYF. In nucleotides, the CDR3 is TGTGCCAGCAGTTTCCGAGGGTTGGGGTTTCAAGAGACCCAGTACTTC.

The chain employs TRBV20-1 and TRBJ2-1, with a weak D call TRBD2 (5 bases). The DNA matches TRBJ2-7 better at its end, which makes the J call doubtful. The CDR3 runs 14 residues. Germline V lookup: CDR1 DFQATT, CDR2 SNEGSKA (reference sequence). This CDR3 is CSAPALGLYNEQYF. CDR3 DNA sequence: TGCAGTGCTCCCGCCCTCGGACTGTACAATGAGCAGTACTTC.

The chain links TRBV6-2 or TRBV6-3 to TRBJ2-5; the match to TRBD2 covers 10 bases. Trimming removed 4 bases from V and 4 bases from J; junction bases left unmatched: 15. CDR3 size: 18 residues. The germline gives CDR1 MNHEY, CDR2 SVGEGT. As DNA, the CDR3 is TGTGCCAGCAGTTCCGCGCCTATGGCTAGCGGGAGCGCAGAGACCCAGTACTTC. This translates into CASSSAPMASGSAETQYF.

This clonotype was picked up one time. J is TRBJ1-6 and V is TRBV6-5, with D possibly TRBD1 on 5 matching bases. The germline V gene encodes CDR1 MNHEY and CDR2 SVGAGI. The CDR3 covers 17 residues. Trimming removed 0 bases from V and 0 bases from J, with 9 bases in between. CDR3 amino acids: CASSYSARGSYNSPLHF. The CDR3 DNA follows: TGTGCCAGCAGTTACTCGGCGAGGGGCTCCTATAATTCACCCCTCCACTTT.

The J gene is TRBJ1-2, the V gene TRBV7-2; D is ambiguous. Germline V gene lookup returns CDR1 SGHTA and CDR2 FQGNSA. V was shortened by 5 bases and J by 6 bases, with 16 bases between the two germline ends. The CDR3 runs to 14 residues. DNA of the CDR3: TGTGCCAGCAGCCCAGCAAACGACAAAAATGGCTACACCTTC. It codes for CASSPANDKNGYTF. The full variable domain, rest sourced from reference TRBV7-2 and TRBJ1-2, is GAGVSQSPSNKVTEKGKDVELRCDPISGHTALYWYRQSLGQGLEFLIYFQGNSAPDKSGLPSDRFSAERTGGSVSTLTIQRTQQEDSAVYLCASSPANDKNGYTFGSGTRLTVV.

This chain uses TRBV6-4 with TRBJ2-1, with D unresolved. The CDR3 extends over 11 amino acids. The V gene lost 8 bases and the J gene lost 5 bases, with 7 bases spanning the gap. Germline V gene sequence: CDR1 MRHNA, CDR2 SNTAGT. DNA for the CDR3: TGTGCCAGCGGGGTAGACAATGAGCAGTTCTTC. It codes for CASGVDNEQFF.

This clonotype has just a few counts. The chain couples TRBV5-1 to TRBJ2-6; D ambiguous. The CDR3 sequence is 15 residues long. Trimming cost V 3 bases and J 0 bases, with 7 bases left between them. Looked up from germline, CDR1 is SGHRS and CDR2 is YFSETQ. CDR3 DNA sequence: TGCGCCAGCAGCTCCCAGGTCTCTGGGGCCAACGTCCTGACTTTC. Translated: CASSSQVSGANVLTF.

This chain joins TRBV9 and TRBJ2-1, with 10 positions matching TRBD1. The germline CDR1 and CDR2 sequences are SGDLS and YYNGEE. Trimming removed 0 bases from V and 8 bases from J; junction bases left unmatched: 5. The length of the CDR3 is 15 residues. CDR3 loop: CASSVGQGAAYEQFF. DNA of the CDR3: TGTGCCAGCAGCGTAGGACAGGGGGCGGCTTATGAGCAGTTCTTC.

The rearrangement joins TRBV20-1 to TRBJ2-4, with D unclear. The J call is doubtful: the DNA matches TRBJ2-7 better. Per germline, CDR1 DFQATT and CDR2 SNEGSKA (reference sequence). CDR3 length: 12 amino acids. The CDR3 sequence: CSARDGTHEQYF. As DNA, the CDR3 is TGCAGTGCTAGGGACGGTACGCACGAGCAGTACTTC.

A few counts support this clonotype. The V gene is TRBV7-3, the J gene TRBJ2-2, with 7 bases fitting TRBD1. The CDR3 is made up of 15 amino acids. J lost 4 bases, V lost 5 bases, and 7 bases had no gene match. The V gene's germline CDR1 is SGHTA and CDR2 FQGTGA. In nucleotides, the CDR3 is TGTGCCAGCAGCCTTCAGGGGGTTAGCACCGGGGAGCTGTTTTTT. Its protein is CASSLQGVSTGELFF. Full variable domain (rest looked up from reference TRBV7-3 and TRBJ2-2): GAGVSQTPSNKVTEKGKYVELRCDPISGHTALYWYRQSLGQGPEFLIYFQGTGAADDSGLPNDRFFAVRPEGSVSTLKIQRTERGDSAVYLCASSLQGVSTGELFFGEGSRLTVL.

This clonotype showed up just a few times. The V and J genes are TRBV20-1 and TRBJ2-4; 10 bases line up with TRBD2. CDR3 length: 16 residues. CDR1 is DFQATT, CDR2 SNEGSKA, per germline (reference sequence). The ends lost 6 bases at V and 0 bases at J; junction bases unmatched: 8. The CDR3 spells CSAASGRELAKNIQYF. The CDR3, as DNA: TGCAGTGCGGCTAGCGGGAGAGAACTAGCCAAAAACATTCAGTACTTC.

The chain recombines TRBV20-1 with TRBJ2-1; no firm D call. The CDR3 covers 14 residues. V was clipped by 3 bases and J by 0 bases, with 9 bases between them. CDR1 and CDR2 (germline): DFQATT, SNEGSKA (reference sequence). This chain's CDR3 is CSASPPRSYNEQFF. CDR3 bases: TGCAGTGCTAGCCCTCCACGCTCCTACAATGAGCAGTTCTTC.